This T cell receptor (beta chain) appears in the sequencing data of a study of graft-versus-host responses after intestinal transplantation. General observations from the study: Among recipient marrow samples, GvH clones were found; some appeared first in ileum or blood.

Germline CDR1 reads SNHLY; CDR2 reads FYNNEI. After removal of 6 bases from V and 2 bases from J, the junction contained 15 bases not matched to a gene. The CDR3 is made up of 17 amino acids. This clone counts as medium-sized (0.01 to 0.1%). Method: immunoSEQ multiplex PCR; TCRdb's copy keeps in-frame clones and lacks some. Here the sample spans about 15,000 clones, approximately 33% being singletons. Responder CD3+CD4+ and CD3+CD8+ cells that were proliferating and CFSE-low were sorted after the reaction. Specimen: alloreactive CD4+ T cells from a mixed lymphocyte reaction culture, collected before intestinal transplant. Subset denoted: CFSE-low proliferating T cells sorted from approximately 6-day pre-transplant mixed lymphocyte reaction (GvH or HvG direction). The chain combines TRBV2 with TRBJ1-2, with 7 bases matching TRBD1. This TCR was recovered from a human patient who received an intestinal transplant. The CDR3 loop is CASSEIAGGFSNYGYTF. As DNA, the CDR3 is TGTGCCAGCAGCGAGATAGCAGGGGGGTTCTCAAACTATGGCTACACCTTC.